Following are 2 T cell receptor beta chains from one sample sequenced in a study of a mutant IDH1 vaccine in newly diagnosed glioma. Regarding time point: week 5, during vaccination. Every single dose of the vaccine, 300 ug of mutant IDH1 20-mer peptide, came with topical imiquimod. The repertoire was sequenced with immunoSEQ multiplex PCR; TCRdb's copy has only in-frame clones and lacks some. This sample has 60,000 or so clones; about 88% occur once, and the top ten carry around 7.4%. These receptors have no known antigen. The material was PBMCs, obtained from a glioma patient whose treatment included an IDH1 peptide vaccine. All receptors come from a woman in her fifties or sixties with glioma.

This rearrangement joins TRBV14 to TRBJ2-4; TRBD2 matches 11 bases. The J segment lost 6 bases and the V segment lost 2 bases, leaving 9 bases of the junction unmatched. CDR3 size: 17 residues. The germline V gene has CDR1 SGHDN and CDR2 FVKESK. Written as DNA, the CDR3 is TGTGCCAGCAGCCAACCCAGATCCGGGACTAGCGGAAACATTCAGTACTTC. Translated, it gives CASSQPRSGTSGNIQYF.

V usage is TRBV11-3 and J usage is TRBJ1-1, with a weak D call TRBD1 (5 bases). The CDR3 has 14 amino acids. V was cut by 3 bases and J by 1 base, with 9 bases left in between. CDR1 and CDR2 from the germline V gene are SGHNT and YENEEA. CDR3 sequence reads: CASSFPTENTEAFF. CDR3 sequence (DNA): TGTGCCAGCAGCTTTCCGACAGAGAACACTGAAGCTTTCTTT.